This T cell receptor (beta chain) was found in a study of T cells in Graves' hyperthyroidism and ophthalmopathy. Study overall: At the time of initial diagnosis and before any treatment, peripheral blood was collected.

Hyperthyroidism patients were newly diagnosed, had disease duration under 2 months, and were aged 18 to 65 years. Each 10 ml fresh peripheral blood draw supplied the PBMCs. The germline V gene has CDR1 MDHEN and CDR2 SYDVKM. This CDR3 comprises 14 residues. V gave up 7 bases and J gave up 0 bases, with 12 bases separating them. Of note for this clonotype: What it binds is unknown.

Study conclusions and caveats: A model using 13 V-J features told ophthalmopathy apart from stable hyperthyroidism.

The source material, RNA transcripts, was used to amplify TCR beta CDR3 regions. The TCR CDR3 first-round RT-PCR relied on the HTBI primer set. Each CDR3 protein gets one entry after TCRdb re-called the multiplex PCR reads with MiXCR. This table has some 400,000 distinct CDR3 sequences, about 20% appearing once. The sample consisted of blood. V and J are TRBV28 and TRBJ1-1; D not certain. This receptor was obtained from a woman younger than 35 with Graves' hyperthyroidism. This CDR3 reads CASIYTPMNTEAFF. The CDR3 DNA reads as TGTGCCAGCATCTACACGCCAATGAACACTGAAGCTTTCTTT.